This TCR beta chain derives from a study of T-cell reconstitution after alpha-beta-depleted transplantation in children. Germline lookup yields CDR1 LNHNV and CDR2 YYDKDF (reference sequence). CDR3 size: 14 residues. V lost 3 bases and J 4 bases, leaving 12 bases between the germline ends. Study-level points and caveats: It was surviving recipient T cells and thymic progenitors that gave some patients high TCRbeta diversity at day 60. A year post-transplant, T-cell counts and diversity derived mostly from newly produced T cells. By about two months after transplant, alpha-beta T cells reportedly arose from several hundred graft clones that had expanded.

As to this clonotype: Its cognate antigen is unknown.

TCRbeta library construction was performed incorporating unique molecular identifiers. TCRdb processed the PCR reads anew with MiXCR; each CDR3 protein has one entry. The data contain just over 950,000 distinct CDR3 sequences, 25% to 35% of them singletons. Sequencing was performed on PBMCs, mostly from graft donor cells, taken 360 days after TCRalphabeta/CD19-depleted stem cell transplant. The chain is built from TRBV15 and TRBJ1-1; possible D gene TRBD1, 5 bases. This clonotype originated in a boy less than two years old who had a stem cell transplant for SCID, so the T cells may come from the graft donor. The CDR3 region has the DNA TGTGCCACCAGCAGGCAGGGTTGGGCCACTGAAGCTTTCTTT. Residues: CATSRQGWATEAFF.